The clone carrying this T cell receptor beta chain was detected only once. Clones were read by immunoSEQ multiplex PCR, and TCRdb kept only the in-frame ones, dropping some. This sample has approximately 44,000 clones, with around 95% found just once. The data were taken from a study of T cell clonotyping in hematopoietic cell transplantation. Germline V CDR1 and CDR2: SQVTM, ANQGSEA. V was pared by 4 bases and J by 7 bases, with 10 bases of the junction left unmatched. CDR3 length equals 14 residues. The sample consisted of peripheral blood mononuclear cells. The chain combines TRBV29-1 with TRBJ2-3, with TRBD2 matching over 8 bases. The sequence derives from a woman in her 50s in good health. Some clones in this sample may be carry-over from other donors' samples. The CDR3 nucleotides are TGCAGCGTTGTACGGGGGGGGCCGACCCATACGCAGTATTTT. As protein: CSVVRGGPTHTQYF.